The clone carrying this T cell receptor (beta chain) was counted once. The source of the sample is a study of cytomegalovirus exposure and HLA in healthy donors. The junction had 6 bases not matched to a gene; V was cut back by 3 bases and J by 6 bases. This CDR3 is 15 amino acids long. Germline V gives CDR1 SGHRS, CDR2 YFSETQ. The PCR contained 60 Vbeta and 13 Jbeta primers. The repertoire was sequenced with immunoSEQ multiplex PCR; TCRdb's copy has only in-frame clones and lacks some. The sample comprises tens of thousands of clones, roughly three quarters of which are singletons, and approximately 3.7% rests with the top ten.

Material for sequencing was PBMCs. This chain joins TRBV5-1 and TRBJ1-1; TRBD1 agrees at 12 bases. This clonotype was sampled from a man aged 30-40 years in good health and CMV-seronegative. The CDR3 DNA follows: TGCGCCAGCAGCTGGGCCGGGACAGGGGGCGCTGAAGCTTTCTTT. Its protein product is CASSWAGTGGAEAFF.